These 17 T cell receptor beta chains came from one sample sequenced in a study of blood T cell repertoires in COVID-19. Here immunoSEQ multiplex PCR was the method, and the copy in TCRdb shows in-frame clones only, minus some. This table has 85,000 to 110,000 clones, approximately 84% appearing once. Sequencing was performed on peripheral blood. The receptors were sampled from a human donor in a cohort sampled during active COVID-19.

J is TRBJ2-5 and V is TRBV7-3; 9 bases line up with TRBD2. J lost 9 bases, V lost 1 base, and 9 bases had no gene match. Germline loops: CDR1 SGHTA, CDR2 FQGTGA. The CDR3 totals 15 residues. CDR3 coding DNA: TGTGCCAGCAGCTTAAGACCGACTAGCGGTGCCGCCCAGTACTTC. As protein: CASSLRPTSGAAQYF.

Remarks on this clone: The same CDR3 can be traced to other DNA sequences in this sample. The CDR3: CAIRRDRPDTGELFF. DNA of the CDR3: TGTGCCATCAGACGGGACAGACCCGACACCGGGGAGCTGTTTTTT. The chain links TRBV10-3 to TRBJ2-2; 7 bases match TRBD1. Germline V lookup: CDR1 ENHRY, CDR2 SYGVKD. V trimming: 6 bases; J trimming: 3 bases; junction bases outside the gene matches: 7. The CDR3 is 15 amino acids.

The chain is built from TRBV7-3 and TRBJ1-6, with TRBD1 identical over 9 bases. Germline V gene lookup returns CDR1 SGHTA and CDR2 FQGTGA. Trimming at V came to 5 bases and at J to 9 bases, leaving 5 bases not matched to a gene. The CDR3 length is 14 residues. CDR3 protein: CASSQTGGSSPLHF. The DNA for the CDR3 is TGTGCCAGCAGCCAAACAGGGGGCAGTTCACCCCTCCACTTT.

The chain carries TRBV6-5 and TRBJ1-2, with D possibly matching TRBD1 (6 bases). Germline values: CDR1 MNHEY, CDR2 SVGAGI. Trimming removed 2 bases from V and 8 bases from J, with 18 bases in between. This CDR3 has 15 residues. The CDR3: CASSYGGHTTEGYTF. The DNA for the CDR3 is TGTGCCAGCAGTTACGGGGGACACACAACGGAGGGCTACACCTTC.

The rearrangement joins TRBV2 to TRBJ2-3; a possible D gene is TRBD2 (5 bases). Between the trimmed V and J ends, which lost 7 bases and 0 bases, there was a span of 8 bases. This CDR3 spans 13 amino acids. Germline-derived CDR1 and CDR2 are SNHLY and FYNNEI. The CDR3 protein is CASMAGSTDTQYF. CDR3 nucleotide sequence: TGTGCCAGCATGGCGGGTAGCACAGATACGCAGTATTTT. Drawing the rest from reference TRBV2 and TRBJ2-3, the complete variable domain is EPEVTQTPSHQVTQMGQEVILRCVPISNHLYFYWYRQILGQKVEFLVSFYNNEISEKSEIFDDQFSVERPDGSNFTLKIRSTKLEDSAMYFCASMAGSTDTQYFGPGTRLTVL.

The rearrangement links TRBV4-1 to TRBJ2-2, with TRBD2 matching 8 bases. V shed 0 bases and J 5 bases; nucleotides not matched to a gene: 5. The CDR3 loop spans 16 amino acids. Germline lookup yields CDR1 MGHRA and CDR2 YSYEKL. As DNA, the CDR3 is TGCGCCAGCAGCCAAGAGGCGTCTAGCGGGACCGGGGAGCTGTTTTTT. Translating it yields CASSQEASSGTGELFF.

The chain links TRBV6-2 or TRBV6-3 to TRBJ1-1; D might be TRBD1 (5 bases). The CDR3 is 14 residues long. CDR1 MNHEY and CDR2 SVGEGT come from the germline V gene. Between the trimmed V and J ends, which lost 6 bases and 2 bases, there was a span of 13 bases. CDR3 protein: CASSRSDSNTEAFF. The CDR3 DNA reads TGTGCCAGCAGCCGATCAGACAGCAACACTGAAGCTTTCTTT.

The chain employs TRBV27 and TRBJ1-1, with D possibly matching TRBD1 (6 bases). Between the trimmed V and J ends, which lost 6 bases and 5 bases, there was a span of 16 bases. The germline CDR1 and CDR2 sequences are MNHEY and SMNVEV (reference sequence). This CDR3 has 14 amino acids. The CDR3 DNA is TGTGCCAGCAGATTGATGGGGGCGAATACTGAAGCTTTCTTT. Translating it yields CASRLMGANTEAFF.

The genes are TRBV6-5 and TRBJ1-1; D is perhaps TRBD1 (6 bases). Deletions cut 6 bases from V and 5 bases from J, with 13 bases between. Germline assignment: CDR1 MNHEY and CDR2 SVGAGI. The CDR3 is 13 amino acids. The CDR3: CASRNRAGTEAFF. The DNA of the CDR3 is TGTGCCAGCAGGAACAGGGCTGGGACTGAAGCTTTCTTT.

The chain carries TRBV6-1 and TRBJ1-3, with TRBD1 matching over 7 bases. Looked up from germline, CDR1 is MNHNS and CDR2 is SASEGT. V was clipped by 2 bases and J by 2 bases; unmatched bases: 3. This CDR3 is built from 15 residues. In DNA form, the CDR3 reads TGTGCCAGCAGTGAAACTACAGGGGCTGGAAACACCATATATTTT. As protein: CASSETTGAGNTIYF.

The chain combines TRBV12-5 with TRBJ2-1, with 10 bases lining up with TRBD2. Germline lookup yields CDR1 LGHNT and CDR2 FRNRAP. Losses at the gene ends were 6 bases for V and 4 bases for J; bases not matched to a gene: 6. The CDR3 is 15 residues long. For the CDR3, the DNA is TGTGCTAGTGGGCAGACTAGCGGGCAGTACAATGAGCAGTTCTTC. This translates into CASGQTSGQYNEQFF.

The chain recombines TRBV9 with TRBJ2-7; a weak D match, TRBD2 (6 bases). CDR3 length: 15 residues. Germline V gene sequence: CDR1 SGDLS, CDR2 YYNGEE. Trimming left V 0 bases short and J 0 bases short, with 10 bases between. CDR3 sequence (DNA): TGTGCCAGCAGCGTAGAGGCGGGGTCCTCCTACGAGCAGTACTTC. Translation: CASSVEAGSSYEQYF. Together with reference TRBV9 and TRBJ2-7, the CDR3 gives the full variable domain: DSGVTQTPKHLITATGQRVTLRCSPRSGDLSVYWYQQSLDQGLQFLIQYYNGEERAKGNILERFSAQQFPDLHSELNLSSLELGDSALYFCASSVEAGSSYEQYFGPGTRLTVT.

The chain is built from TRBV5-4 and TRBJ1-1, with 7 bases fitting TRBD1. V lost 4 bases to trimming and J lost 3 bases; unmatched junction nucleotides: 3. The germline gives CDR1 SGHNT, CDR2 YYREEE (reference sequence). The CDR3 is 13 amino acids. CDR3 nucleotide sequence: TGTGCCAGCAGCCCACAGGGGTACACTGAAGCTTTCTTT. Protein product: CASSPQGYTEAFF.

The CDR3 region is CASSPSLADLGTGELFF. The CDR3 nucleotides are TGTGCCAGCTCACCATCACTCGCGGATCTGGGCACCGGGGAGCTGTTTTTT. This chain connects TRBV18 to TRBJ2-2; no clear D gene. Trimming pared 2 bases from V and 4 bases from J, leaving 17 bases between. This CDR3 has 17 amino acids. Germline assignment: CDR1 KGHSH and CDR2 LQKENI.

This clone appeared a single time. The chain joins TRBV27 to TRBJ2-5; 10 bases agree with TRBD2. Per the germline V gene, CDR1 is MNHEY and CDR2 is SMNVEV (reference sequence). The CDR3 runs 19 residues. V dropped 0 bases and J dropped 0; count of bases not matched to a gene: 10. The CDR3 nucleotides read TGTGCCAGCAGTTTATCGCGGCTAGCGGGGGCCCCGTACCAAGAGACCCAGTACTTC. Its translation is CASSLSRLAGAPYQETQYF.

This chain connects TRBV7-2 to TRBJ2-2; the match to TRBD1 covers 8 bases. V lost 5 bases, J lost 4 bases, and 9 bases stayed unmatched. The germline V gene has CDR1 SGHTA and CDR2 FQGNSA. The CDR3 consists of 16 residues. CDR3 DNA: TGTGCCAGCAGCCAAGGACAGGGAATACGCACCGGGGAGCTGTTTTTT. Translating it yields CASSQGQGIRTGELFF.

The chain joins TRBV5-1 to TRBJ2-3; TRBD2 aligns across 8 bases. Per germline, CDR1 SGHRS and CDR2 YFSETQ. Trimming cost V 4 bases and J 8 bases; bases outside gene matches: 12. The CDR3 has 15 amino acids. CDR3 in amino acids: CASSQSGGGSVTQYF. In nucleotides, the CDR3 is TGCGCCAGCAGCCAGTCGGGCGGGGGGTCCGTTACGCAGTATTTT.